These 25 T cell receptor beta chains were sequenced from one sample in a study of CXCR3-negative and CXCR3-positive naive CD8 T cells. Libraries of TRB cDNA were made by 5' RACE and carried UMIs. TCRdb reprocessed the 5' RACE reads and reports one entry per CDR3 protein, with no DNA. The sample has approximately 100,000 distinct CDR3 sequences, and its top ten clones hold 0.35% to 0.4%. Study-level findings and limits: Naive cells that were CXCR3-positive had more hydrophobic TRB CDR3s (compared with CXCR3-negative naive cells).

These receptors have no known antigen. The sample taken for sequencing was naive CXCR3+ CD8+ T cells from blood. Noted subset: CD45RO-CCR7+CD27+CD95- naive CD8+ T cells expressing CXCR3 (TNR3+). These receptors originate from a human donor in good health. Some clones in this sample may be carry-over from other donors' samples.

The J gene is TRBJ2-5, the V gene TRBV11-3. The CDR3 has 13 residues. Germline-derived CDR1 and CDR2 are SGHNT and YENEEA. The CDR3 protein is CASSKASQETQYF.

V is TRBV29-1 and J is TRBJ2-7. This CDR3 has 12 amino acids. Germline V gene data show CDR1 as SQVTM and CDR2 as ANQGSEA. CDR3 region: CSAHGQAYEQYF.

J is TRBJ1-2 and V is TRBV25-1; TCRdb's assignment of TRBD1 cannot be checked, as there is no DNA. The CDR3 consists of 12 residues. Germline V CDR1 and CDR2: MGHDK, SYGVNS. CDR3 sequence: CASKTGGYGYTF.

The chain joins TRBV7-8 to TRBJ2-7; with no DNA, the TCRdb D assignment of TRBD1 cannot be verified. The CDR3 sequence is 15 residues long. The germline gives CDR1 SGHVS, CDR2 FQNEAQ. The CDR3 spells CASSSLGTGYYEQYF.

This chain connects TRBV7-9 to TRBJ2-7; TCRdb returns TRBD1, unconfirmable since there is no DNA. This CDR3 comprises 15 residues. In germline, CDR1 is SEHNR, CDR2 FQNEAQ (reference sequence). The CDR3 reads CASSFPGQGTYEQYF. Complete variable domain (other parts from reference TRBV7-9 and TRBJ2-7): DTGVSQNPRHKITKRGQNVTFRCDPISEHNRLYWYRQTLGQGPEFLTYFQNEAQLEKSRLLSDRFSAERPKGSFSTLEIQRTEQGDSAMYLCASSFPGQGTYEQYFGPGTRLTVT.

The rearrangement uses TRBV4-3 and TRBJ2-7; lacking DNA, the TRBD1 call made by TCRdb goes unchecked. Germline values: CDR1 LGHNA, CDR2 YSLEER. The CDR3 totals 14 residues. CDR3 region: CASSQARGPYEQYF.

This CDR3 reads CASSETGGLAKNIQYF. The chain joins TRBV9 to TRBJ2-4; no DNA is available, so the TRBD1 call from TCRdb remains unchecked. This CDR3 contains 16 residues. Germline CDR1 SGDLS, CDR2 YYNGEE.

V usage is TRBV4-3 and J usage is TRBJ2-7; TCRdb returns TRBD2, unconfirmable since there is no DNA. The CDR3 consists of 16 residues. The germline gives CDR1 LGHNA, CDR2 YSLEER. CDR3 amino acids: CASSQGTSGFPGEQYF.

The CDR3 reads CASSYTEGSDYGYTF. J is TRBJ1-2 and V is TRBV6-5. Looked up from germline, CDR1 is MNHEY and CDR2 is SVGAGI. The CDR3 loop spans 15 amino acids.

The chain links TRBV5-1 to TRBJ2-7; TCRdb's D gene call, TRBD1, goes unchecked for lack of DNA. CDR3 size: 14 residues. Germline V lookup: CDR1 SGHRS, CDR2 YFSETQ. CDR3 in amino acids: CASSFGTSTYEQYF.

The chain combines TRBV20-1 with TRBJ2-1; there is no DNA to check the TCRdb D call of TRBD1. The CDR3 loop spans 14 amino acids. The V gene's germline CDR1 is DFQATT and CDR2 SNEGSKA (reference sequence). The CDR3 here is CSASEPREANEQFF.

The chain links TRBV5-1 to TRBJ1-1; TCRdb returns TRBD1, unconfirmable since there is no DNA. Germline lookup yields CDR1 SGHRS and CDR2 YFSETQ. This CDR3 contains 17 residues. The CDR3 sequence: CASSFSVGTGDLTEAFF. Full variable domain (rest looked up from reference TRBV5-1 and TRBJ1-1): KAGVTQTPRYLIKTRGQQVTLSCSPISGHRSVSWYQQTPGQGLQFLFEYFSETQRNKGNFPGRFSGRQFSNSRSEMNVSTLELGDSALYLCASSFSVGTGDLTEAFFGQGTRLTVV.

CDR3 residues: CASSSYRVGEKLFF. This chain links TRBV7-8 with TRBJ1-4; the D gene TCRdb calls, TRBD1, cannot be checked with no DNA. The CDR3 extends over 14 amino acids. Germline V gives CDR1 SGHVS, CDR2 FQNEAQ. The whole variable domain, filled in from reference TRBV7-8 and TRBJ1-4, reads GAGVSQSPRYKVAKRGQDVALRCDPISGHVSLFWYQQALGQGPEFLTYFQNEAQLDKSGLPSDRFFAERPEGSVSTLKIQRTQQEDSAVYLCASSSYRVGEKLFFGSGTQLSVL.

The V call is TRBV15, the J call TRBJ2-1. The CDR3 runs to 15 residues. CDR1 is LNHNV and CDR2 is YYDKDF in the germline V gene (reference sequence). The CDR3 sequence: CATSREQNYYNEQFF.

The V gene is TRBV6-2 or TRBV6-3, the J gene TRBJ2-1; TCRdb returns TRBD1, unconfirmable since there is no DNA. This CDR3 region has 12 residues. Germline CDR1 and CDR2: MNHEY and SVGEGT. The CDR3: CASSGGRVEQFF.

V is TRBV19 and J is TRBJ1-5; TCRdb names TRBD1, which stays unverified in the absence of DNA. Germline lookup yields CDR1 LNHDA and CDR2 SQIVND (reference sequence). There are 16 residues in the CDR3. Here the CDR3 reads CASSILRQGMNQPQHF.

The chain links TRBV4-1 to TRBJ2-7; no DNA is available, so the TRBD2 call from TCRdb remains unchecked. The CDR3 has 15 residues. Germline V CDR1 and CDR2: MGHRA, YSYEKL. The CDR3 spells CASSPGGLAAYEQYF.

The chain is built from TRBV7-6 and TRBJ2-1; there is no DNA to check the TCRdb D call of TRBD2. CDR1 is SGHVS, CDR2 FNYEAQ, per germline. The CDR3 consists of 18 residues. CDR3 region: CASSPSGAGGGPRNEQFF.

The CDR3 spells CASSLVVGHAQETQYF. This chain connects TRBV5-6 to TRBJ2-5; as DNA is missing, the TRBD1 call by TCRdb cannot be tested. Germline CDR1 reads SGHDT; CDR2 reads YYEEEE. The CDR3 runs 16 residues.

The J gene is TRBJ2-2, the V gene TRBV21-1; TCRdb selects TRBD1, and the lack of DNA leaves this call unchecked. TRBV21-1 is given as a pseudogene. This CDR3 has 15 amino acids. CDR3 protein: CASSKDRGNTGELFF.

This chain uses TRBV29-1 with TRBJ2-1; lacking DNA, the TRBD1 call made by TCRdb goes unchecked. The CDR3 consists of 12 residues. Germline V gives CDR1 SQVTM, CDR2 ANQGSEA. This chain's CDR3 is CSVRTGGDEQFF.

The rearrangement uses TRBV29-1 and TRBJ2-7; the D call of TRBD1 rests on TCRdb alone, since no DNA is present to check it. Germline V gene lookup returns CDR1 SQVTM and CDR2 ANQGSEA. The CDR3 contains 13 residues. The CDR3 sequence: CSVARDSSYEQYF.

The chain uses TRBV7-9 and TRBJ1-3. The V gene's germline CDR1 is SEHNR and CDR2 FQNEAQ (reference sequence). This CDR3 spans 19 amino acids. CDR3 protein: CASSSYGGGSGHPVDTIYF. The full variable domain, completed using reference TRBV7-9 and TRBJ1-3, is DTGVSQNPRHKITKRGQNVTFRCDPISEHNRLYWYRQTLGQGPEFLTYFQNEAQLEKSRLLSDRFSAERPKGSFSTLEIQRTEQGDSAMYLCASSSYGGGSGHPVDTIYFGEGSWLTVV.

CDR3: CASTLFRGLNTEAFF. The chain is built from TRBV28 and TRBJ1-1; the TCRdb D gene call, TRBD1, has no DNA to confirm it. Germline-derived CDR1 and CDR2 are MDHEN and SYDVKM. There are 15 residues in the CDR3.

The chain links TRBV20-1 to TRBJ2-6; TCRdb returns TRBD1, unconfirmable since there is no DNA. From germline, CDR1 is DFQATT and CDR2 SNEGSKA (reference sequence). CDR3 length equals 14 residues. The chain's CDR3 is CSAAKGTGANVLTF.